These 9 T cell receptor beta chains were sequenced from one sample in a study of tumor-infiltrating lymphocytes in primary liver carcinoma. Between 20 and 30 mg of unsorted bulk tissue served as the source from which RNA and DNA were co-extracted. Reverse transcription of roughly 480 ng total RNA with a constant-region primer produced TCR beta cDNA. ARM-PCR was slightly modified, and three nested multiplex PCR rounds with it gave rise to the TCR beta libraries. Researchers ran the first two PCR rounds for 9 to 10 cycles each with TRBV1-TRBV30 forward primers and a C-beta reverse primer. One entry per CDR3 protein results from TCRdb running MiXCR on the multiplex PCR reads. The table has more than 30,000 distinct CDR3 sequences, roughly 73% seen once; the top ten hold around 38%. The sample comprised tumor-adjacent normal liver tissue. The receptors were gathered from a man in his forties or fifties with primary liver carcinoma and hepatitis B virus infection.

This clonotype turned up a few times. CDR3 in amino acids: CASSSWDRGRNSPLHF. The CDR3 nucleotides are TGCGCCAGCAGCTCCTGGGACAGGGGAAGGAATTCACCCCTCCACTTT. V usage is TRBV4-3 and J usage is TRBJ1-6; TRBD1 matches 10 bases. The trim removed 5 bases at V and 7 bases at J, leaving 8 bases unmatched. Looked up from germline, CDR1 is LGHNA and CDR2 is YSLEER. CDR3 length: 16 residues.

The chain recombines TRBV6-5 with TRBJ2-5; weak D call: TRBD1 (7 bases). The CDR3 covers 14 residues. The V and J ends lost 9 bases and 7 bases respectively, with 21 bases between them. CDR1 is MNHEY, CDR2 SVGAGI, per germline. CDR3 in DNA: TGTGCCAGGAGCCAACAGGGGCGGGAAGTGACCCAGTACTTC. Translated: CARSQQGREVTQYF.

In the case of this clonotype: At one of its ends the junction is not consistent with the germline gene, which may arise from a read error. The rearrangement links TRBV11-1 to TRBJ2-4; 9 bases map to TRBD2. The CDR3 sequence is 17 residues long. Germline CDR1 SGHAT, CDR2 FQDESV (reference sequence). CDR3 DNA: TGCGCCAGCAGCTGTCCCGGGTCTAGCGGGACCAAAAACATTCAGTACTTC. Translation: CASSCPGSSGTKNIQYF.

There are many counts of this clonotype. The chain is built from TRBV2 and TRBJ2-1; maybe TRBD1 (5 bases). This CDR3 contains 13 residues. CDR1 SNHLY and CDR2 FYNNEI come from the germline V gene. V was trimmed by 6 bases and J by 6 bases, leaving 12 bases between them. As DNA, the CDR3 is TGTGCCAGCAGGACGACAGTTATCAATGAGCAGTTCTTC. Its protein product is CASRTTVINEQFF. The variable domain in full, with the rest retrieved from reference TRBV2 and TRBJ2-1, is EPEVTQTPSHQVTQMGQEVILRCVPISNHLYFYWYRQILGQKVEFLVSFYNNEISEKSEIFDDQFSVERPDGSNFTLKIRSTKLEDSAMYFCASRTTVINEQFFGPGTRLTVL.

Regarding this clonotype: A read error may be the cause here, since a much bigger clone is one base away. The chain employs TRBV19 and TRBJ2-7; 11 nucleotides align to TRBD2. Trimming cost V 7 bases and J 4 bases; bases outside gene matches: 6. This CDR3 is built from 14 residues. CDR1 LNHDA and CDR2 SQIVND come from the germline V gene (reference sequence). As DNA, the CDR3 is TGTGCCAGTACTACTAGCGGGAGTAGTTACGAGCAGTACTTC. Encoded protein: CASTTSGSSYEQYF.

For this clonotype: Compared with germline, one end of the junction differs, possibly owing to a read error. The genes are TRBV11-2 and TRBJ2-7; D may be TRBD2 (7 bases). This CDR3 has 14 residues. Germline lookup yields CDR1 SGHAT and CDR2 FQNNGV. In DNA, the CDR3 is TGTGCCAGCGGTCCCAGGGGAGGGCCCTACAAGCAGTACTTC. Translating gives CASGPRGGPYKQYF.

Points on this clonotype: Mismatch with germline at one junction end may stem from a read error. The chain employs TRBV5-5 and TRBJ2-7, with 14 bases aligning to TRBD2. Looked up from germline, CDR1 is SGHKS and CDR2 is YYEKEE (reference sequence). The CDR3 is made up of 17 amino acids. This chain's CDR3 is CASILRGAGLAGDELYF. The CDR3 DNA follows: TGTGCCAGCATCTTACGAGGCGCGGGACTAGCGGGAGACGAGCTGTACTTC.

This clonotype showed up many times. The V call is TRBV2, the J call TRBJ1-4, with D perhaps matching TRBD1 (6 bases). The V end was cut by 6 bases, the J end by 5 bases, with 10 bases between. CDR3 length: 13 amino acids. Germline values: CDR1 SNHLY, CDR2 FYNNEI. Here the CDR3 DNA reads TGTGCCAGCAGGATCGGACAGAATGAAAAACTGTTTTTT. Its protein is CASRIGQNEKLFF. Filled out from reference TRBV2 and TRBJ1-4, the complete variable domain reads EPEVTQTPSHQVTQMGQEVILRCVPISNHLYFYWYRQILGQKVEFLVSFYNNEISEKSEIFDDQFSVERPDGSNFTLKIRSTKLEDSAMYFCASRIGQNEKLFFGSGTQLSVL.

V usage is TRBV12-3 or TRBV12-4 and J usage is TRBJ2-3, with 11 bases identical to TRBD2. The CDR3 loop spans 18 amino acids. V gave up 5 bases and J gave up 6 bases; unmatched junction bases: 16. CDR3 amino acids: CASSPAKLAGVDRDTQYF. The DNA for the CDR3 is TGTGCCAGCAGTCCGGCGAAACTAGCGGGAGTGGATAGGGATACGCAGTATTTT.